The clone carrying this T cell receptor (beta chain) was seen many times. What it binds is unknown. Libraries of TCR beta came from iRepertoire HTBI primers plus Arm-PCR of CDR3 regions. Using its own MiXCR run on the multiplex PCR reads, TCRdb lists one record per CDR3 protein. In the table there are more than 350,000 distinct CDR3 sequences, around 20% of which are singletons. Time point in this sample: persistent/refractory GD, antithyroid drugs over 5 years with positive TRAb. Extracted PBMC RNA gave rise to the TCR library. The record originates from a study of regulatory T cells in long-lasting Graves disease. Study summary: Persistent cases took antithyroid drugs over 5 years and stayed TSH receptor antibody positive.

Germline CDR1 MDHEN, CDR2 SYDVKM. The CDR3 contains 14 residues. Between the trimmed V and J ends, which lost 1 base and 6 bases, there was a span of 10 bases. Whole-study results and caveats: Not thyroid tissue but only peripheral blood was studied. Persistent Graves' patients showed less TCR diversity than newly diagnosed patients showed.

This material consisted of peripheral blood mononuclear cells (PBMCs), taken when the disease was refractory, from a patient treated with antithyroid drugs. The rearrangement joins TRBV28 to TRBJ1-5; TRBD1 is a possible D gene (5 bases). The receptor was derived from a female donor with Graves disease. DNA for the CDR3: TGTGCCAGCAGTTTATCCGGGGCTCCTCAGCCCCAGCATTTT. Amino acid sequence: CASSLSGAPQPQHF. Filled out from reference TRBV28 and TRBJ1-5, the complete variable domain reads DVKVTQSSRYLVKRTGEKVFLECVQDMDHENMFWYRQDPGLGLRLIYFSYDVKMKEKGDIPEGYSVSREKKERFSLILESASTNQTSMYLCASSLSGAPQPQHFGDGTRLSIL.